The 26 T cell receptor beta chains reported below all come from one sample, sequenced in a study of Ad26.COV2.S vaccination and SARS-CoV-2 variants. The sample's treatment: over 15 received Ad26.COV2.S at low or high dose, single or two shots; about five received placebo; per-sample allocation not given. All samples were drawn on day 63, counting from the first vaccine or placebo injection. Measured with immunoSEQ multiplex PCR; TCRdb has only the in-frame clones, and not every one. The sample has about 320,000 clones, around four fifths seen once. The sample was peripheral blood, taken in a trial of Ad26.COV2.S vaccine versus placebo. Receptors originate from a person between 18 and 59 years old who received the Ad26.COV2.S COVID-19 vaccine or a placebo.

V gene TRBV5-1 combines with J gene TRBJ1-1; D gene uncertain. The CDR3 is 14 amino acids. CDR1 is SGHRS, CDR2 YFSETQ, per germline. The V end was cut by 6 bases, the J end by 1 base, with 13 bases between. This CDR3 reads CASTSSDGNTEAFF. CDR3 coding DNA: TGCGCCAGCACCTCGTCCGACGGGAACACTGAAGCTTTCTTT.

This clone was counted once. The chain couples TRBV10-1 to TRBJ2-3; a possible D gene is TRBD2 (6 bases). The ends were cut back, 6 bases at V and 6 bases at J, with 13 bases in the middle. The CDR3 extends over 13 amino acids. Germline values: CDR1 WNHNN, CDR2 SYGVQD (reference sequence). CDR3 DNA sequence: TGCGCCAGCAGAGCGGGTTCTTCCGATACGCAGTATTTT. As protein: CASRAGSSDTQYF.

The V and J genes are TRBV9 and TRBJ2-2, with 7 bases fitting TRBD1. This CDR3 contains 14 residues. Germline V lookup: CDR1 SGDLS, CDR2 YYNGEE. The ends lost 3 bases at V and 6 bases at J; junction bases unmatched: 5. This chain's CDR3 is CASSARQGAGELFF. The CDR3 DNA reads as TGTGCCAGCAGCGCTAGACAGGGAGCCGGGGAGCTGTTTTTT.

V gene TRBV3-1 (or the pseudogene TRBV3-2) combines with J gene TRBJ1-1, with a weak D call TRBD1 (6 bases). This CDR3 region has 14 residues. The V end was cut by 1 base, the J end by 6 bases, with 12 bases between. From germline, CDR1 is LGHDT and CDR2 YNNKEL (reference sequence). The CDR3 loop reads CASSQVAGVAEAFF. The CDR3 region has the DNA TGTGCCAGCAGCCAAGTCGCAGGGGTGGCTGAAGCTTTCTTT.

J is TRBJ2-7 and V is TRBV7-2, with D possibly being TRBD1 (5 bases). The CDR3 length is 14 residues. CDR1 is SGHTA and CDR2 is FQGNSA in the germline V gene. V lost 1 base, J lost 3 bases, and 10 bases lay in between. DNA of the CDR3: TGTGCCAGCAGCTTAGTACAGGATATCTACGAGCAGTACTTC. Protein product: CASSLVQDIYEQYF.

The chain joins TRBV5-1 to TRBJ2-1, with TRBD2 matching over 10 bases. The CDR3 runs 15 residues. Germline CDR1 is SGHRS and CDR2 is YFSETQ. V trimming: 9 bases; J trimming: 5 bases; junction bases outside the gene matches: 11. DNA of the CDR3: TGCGCCACCCGGGGGGTAGCGGGGGGAAACAATGAGCAGTTCTTC. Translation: CATRGVAGGNNEQFF. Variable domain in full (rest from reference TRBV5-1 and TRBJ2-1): KAGVTQTPRYLIKTRGQQVTLSCSPISGHRSVSWYQQTPGQGLQFLFEYFSETQRNKGNFPGRFSGRQFSNSRSEMNVSTLELGDSALYLCATRGVAGGNNEQFFGPGTRLTVL.

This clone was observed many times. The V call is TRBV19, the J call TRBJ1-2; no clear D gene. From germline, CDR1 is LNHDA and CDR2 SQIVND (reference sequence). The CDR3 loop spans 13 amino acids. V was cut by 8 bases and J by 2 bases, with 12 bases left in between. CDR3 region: CASARAGNYGYTF. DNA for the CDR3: TGTGCCAGTGCTCGGGCAGGAAACTATGGCTACACCTTC.

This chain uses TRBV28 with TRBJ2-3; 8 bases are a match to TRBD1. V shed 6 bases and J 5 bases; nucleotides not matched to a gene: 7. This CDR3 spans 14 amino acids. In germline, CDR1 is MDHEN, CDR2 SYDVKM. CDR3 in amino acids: CASSPTGGEDTQYF. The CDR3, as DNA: TGTGCCAGCAGCCCAACAGGGGGTGAAGATACGCAGTATTTT.

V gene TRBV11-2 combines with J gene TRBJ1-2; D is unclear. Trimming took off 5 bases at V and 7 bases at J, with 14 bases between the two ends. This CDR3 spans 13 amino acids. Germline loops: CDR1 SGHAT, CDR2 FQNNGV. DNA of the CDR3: TGTGCCAGCAGCCCCGGGGATTTTAGTGGCTACACCTTC. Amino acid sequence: CASSPGDFSGYTF.

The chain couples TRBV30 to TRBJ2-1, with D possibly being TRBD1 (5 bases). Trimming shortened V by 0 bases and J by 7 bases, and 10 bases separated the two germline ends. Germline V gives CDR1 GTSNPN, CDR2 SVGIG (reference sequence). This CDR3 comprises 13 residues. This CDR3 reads CAWSVRTQNEQFF. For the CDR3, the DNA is TGTGCCTGGAGTGTACGGACACAGAATGAGCAGTTCTTC.

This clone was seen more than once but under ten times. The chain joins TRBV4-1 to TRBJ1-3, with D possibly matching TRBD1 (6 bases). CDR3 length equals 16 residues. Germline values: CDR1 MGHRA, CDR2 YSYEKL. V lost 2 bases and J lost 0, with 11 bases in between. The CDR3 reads CASSQPQGSSGNTIYF. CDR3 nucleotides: TGCGCCAGCAGCCAACCTCAGGGGAGCTCTGGAAACACCATATATTTT.

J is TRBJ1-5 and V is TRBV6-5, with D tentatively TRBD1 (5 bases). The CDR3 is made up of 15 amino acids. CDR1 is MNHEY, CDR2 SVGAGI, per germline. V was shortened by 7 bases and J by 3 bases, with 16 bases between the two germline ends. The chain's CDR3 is CASTGQGYSNQPQHF. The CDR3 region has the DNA TGTGCCAGCACAGGACAAGGGTATTCCAATCAGCCCCAGCATTTT.

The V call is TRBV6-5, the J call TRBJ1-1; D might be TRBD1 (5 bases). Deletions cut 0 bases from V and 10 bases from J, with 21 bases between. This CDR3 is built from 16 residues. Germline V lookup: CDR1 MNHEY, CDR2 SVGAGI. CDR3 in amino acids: CASSYSAKGTTAGAFF. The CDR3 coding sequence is TGTGCCAGCAGTTACTCGGCGAAGGGGACTACGGCCGGAGCTTTCTTT.

The CDR3 sequence is CASSSNSPNTQYF. CDR3 sequence (DNA): TGTGCCAGCAGCTCGAATTCACCTAATACGCAGTATTTT. This chain connects TRBV7-9 to TRBJ2-3; the D is unclear. The CDR3 is 13 amino acids. Germline CDR1 is SEHNR and CDR2 is FQNEAQ (reference sequence). V dropped 4 bases and J dropped 7 bases, with 12 bases sitting between them.

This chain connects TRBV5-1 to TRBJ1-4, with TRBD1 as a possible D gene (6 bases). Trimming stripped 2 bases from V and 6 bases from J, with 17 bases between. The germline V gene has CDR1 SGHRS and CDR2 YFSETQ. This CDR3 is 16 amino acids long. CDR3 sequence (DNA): TGCGCCAGCAGCTTTAGTGTAGGGGGGCTGGATGAAAAACTGTTTTTT. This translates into CASSFSVGGLDEKLFF.

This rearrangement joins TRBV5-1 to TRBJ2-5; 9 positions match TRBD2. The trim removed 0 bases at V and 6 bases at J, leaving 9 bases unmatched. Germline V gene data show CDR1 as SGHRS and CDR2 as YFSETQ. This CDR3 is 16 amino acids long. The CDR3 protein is CASSLALAGADKTQYF. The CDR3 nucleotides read TGCGCCAGCAGCTTGGCGTTAGCGGGGGCGGATAAGACCCAGTACTTC. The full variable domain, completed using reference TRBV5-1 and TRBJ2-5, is KAGVTQTPRYLIKTRGQQVTLSCSPISGHRSVSWYQQTPGQGLQFLFEYFSETQRNKGNFPGRFSGRQFSNSRSEMNVSTLELGDSALYLCASSLALAGADKTQYFGPGTRLLVL.

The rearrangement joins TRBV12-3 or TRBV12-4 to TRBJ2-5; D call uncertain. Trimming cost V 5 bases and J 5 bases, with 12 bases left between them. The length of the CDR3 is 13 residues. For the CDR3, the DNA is TGTGCCAGCAGTCGGGCCCGATCTGAGACCCAGTACTTC. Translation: CASSRARSETQYF.

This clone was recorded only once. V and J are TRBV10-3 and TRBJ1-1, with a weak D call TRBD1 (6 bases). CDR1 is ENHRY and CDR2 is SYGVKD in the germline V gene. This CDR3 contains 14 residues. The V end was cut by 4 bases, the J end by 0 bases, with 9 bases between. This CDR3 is CAISGGTLNTEAFF. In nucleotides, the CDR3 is TGTGCCATCAGTGGCGGGACATTGAACACTGAAGCTTTCTTT.

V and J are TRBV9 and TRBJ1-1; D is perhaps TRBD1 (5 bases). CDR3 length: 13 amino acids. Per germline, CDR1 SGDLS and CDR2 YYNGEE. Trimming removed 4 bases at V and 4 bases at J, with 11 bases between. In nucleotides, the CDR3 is TGTGCCAGCAGCCAAACCCAGGGCACTGAAGCTTTCTTT. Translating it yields CASSQTQGTEAFF.

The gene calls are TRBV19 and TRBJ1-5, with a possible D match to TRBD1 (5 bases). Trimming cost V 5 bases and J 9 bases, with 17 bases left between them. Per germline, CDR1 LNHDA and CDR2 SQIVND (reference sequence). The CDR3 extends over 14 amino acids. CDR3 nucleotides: TGTGCCAGTAGTGGGGCAGGGAGAGTAGGGCCCCAGCATTTT. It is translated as CASSGAGRVGPQHF.

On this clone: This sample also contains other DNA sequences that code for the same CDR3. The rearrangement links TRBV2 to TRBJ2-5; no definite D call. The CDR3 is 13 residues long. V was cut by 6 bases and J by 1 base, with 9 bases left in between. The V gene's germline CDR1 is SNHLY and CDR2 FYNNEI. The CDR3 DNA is TGTGCCAGCAGCCTAGAGCTCCAAGAGACCCAGTACTTC. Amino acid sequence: CASSLELQETQYF.

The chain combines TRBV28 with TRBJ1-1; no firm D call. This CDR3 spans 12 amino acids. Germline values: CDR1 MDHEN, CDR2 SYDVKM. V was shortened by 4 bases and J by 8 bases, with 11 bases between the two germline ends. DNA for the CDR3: TGTGCCAGCAGTTATCGACGGCTCGAAGCTTTCTTT. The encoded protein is CASSYRRLEAFF.

The CDR3 DNA is TGTGCCAGCAGTTCGATCGGGCCTCCCCCGCGGAACACTGAAGCTTTCTTT. Its translation is CASSSIGPPPRNTEAFF. This chain joins TRBV28 and TRBJ1-1; D is unresolved. V shed 4 bases and J shed 1 base, with 19 bases lying between them. This CDR3 region has 17 residues. The germline gives CDR1 MDHEN, CDR2 SYDVKM.

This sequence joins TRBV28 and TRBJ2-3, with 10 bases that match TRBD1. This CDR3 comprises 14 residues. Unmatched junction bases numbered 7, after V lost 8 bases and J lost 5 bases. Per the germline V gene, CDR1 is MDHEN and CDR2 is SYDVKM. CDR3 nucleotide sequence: TGTGCCAGCGGCCCGGGACAGGGGTTAGATACGCAGTATTTT. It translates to CASGPGQGLDTQYF.

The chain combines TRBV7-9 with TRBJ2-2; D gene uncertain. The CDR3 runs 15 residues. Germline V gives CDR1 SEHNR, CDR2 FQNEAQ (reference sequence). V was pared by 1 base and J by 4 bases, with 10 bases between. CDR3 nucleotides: TGTGCCAGCAGCTTAGATTGGGATCGCACCGGGGAGCTGTTTTTT. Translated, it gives CASSLDWDRTGELFF. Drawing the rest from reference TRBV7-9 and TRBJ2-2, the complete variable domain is DTGVSQNPRHKITKRGQNVTFRCDPISEHNRLYWYRQTLGQGPEFLTYFQNEAQLEKSRLLSDRFSAERPKGSFSTLEIQRTEQGDSAMYLCASSLDWDRTGELFFGEGSRLTVL.

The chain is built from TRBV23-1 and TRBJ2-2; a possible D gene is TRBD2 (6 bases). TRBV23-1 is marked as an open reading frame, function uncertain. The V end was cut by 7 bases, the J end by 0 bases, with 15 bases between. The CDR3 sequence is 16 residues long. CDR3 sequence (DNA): TGCGCCAGCATCTACCGGGGGTTCGCGAACACCGGGGAGCTGTTTTTT. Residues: CASIYRGFANTGELFF.